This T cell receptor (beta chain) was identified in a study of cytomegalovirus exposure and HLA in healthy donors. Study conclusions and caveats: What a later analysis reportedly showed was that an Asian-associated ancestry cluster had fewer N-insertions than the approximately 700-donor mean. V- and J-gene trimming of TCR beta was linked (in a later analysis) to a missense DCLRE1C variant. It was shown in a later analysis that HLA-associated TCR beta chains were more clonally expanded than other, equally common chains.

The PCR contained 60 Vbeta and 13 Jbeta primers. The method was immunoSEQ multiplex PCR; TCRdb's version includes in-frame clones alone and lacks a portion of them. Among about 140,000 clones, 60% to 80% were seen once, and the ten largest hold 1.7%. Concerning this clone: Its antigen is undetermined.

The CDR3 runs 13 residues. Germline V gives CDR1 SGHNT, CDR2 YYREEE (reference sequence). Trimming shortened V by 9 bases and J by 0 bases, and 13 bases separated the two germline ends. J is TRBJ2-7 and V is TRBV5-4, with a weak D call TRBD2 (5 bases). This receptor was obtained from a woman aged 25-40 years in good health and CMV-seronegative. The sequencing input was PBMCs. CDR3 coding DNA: TGTGCCACTGGACTGCAGAGCTCCTACGAGCAGTACTTC. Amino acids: CATGLQSSYEQYF.